Sequencing of this TCR beta chain was carried out in a study of T cells after yellow fever vaccination (dated by TCRdb to about 2019). General notes on the study: The SMART-Seq v4 Ultra Low Input RNA kit was used to prepare libraries from fractions with low cell numbers. Bulk TCR alpha and beta repertoires were sequenced longitudinally to track T-cell clones before and after primary and booster YFV17D yellow fever vaccination. Two healthy male donors, one aged 18 to 30 and one aged 30 to 39 years, were included in the cohort. Blood was drawn at multiple timepoints before and after primary and secondary immunization, with bulk PBMC replicates and cell subsets isolated. What the work shows at the level of the full study, not this receptor alone: A small share of clonotypes was detected in both CD4 and CD8 compartments, with the overlap likely arising from convergent recombination. Computational filtering was needed because FACS-sorted repertoires could contain abundant contaminating clonotypes from the bulk population. Because the study included only a couple of donors, the extent to which the findings can be generalized is limited. After the booster, most of the clones that had expanded following primary vaccination were detected again (roughly 96% of CD4 and 80% to 90% of CD8), which suggests that memory was broadly maintained. Compared with the primary T-cell response, the secondary T-cell response was faster but weaker, reaching its peak on day 5 rather than on day 15.

Trimming at the junction amounts to 3 bases on V and 6 bases on J, and the germline ends lie 9 bases apart. Via the germline V gene, CDR1 is SGHTA and CDR2 FQGNSA. From its cysteine to its phenylalanine, the CDR3 spans 13 amino acids. This entry keeps only the CDR3 DNA: 39 bases, framed from base 1. The table lists this clonotype with a few counts. Its antigen specificity is not known. Base qualities are missing; no much larger clone stands one base away. TCR cDNA was synthesized by 5'RACE template switching, through which a universal primer site and unique molecular identifiers were introduced. Priming for cDNA synthesis came from both the TCR alpha and TCR beta constant segments. Library amplification involved two PCR steps, and the second step added sample barcodes and sequencing adapters. Libraries were sequenced on Illumina HiSeq 2500 (2x100 bp) or NovaSeq (2x150 bp). Per the source publication's procedure: MIGEC handled demultiplexing of reads and collapsing into UMI consensus sequences, while MiXCR performed V(D)J alignment. Vaccine-responding clonotypes were defined with edgeR using replicate PBMC samples, requiring FDR below 0.01 and a log2 fold change above 5 up to day 15. CD4 or CD8 identity was assigned to each bulk clonotype according to whether the clonotype was present at higher abundance in the sequenced CD4 repertoire or the sequenced CD8 repertoire. Through fastp at Q25 and MiXCR, TCRdb rebuilt clones from the public reads, retaining in-frame beta chains. Entries are consolidated by CDR3 protein sequence, retaining the most common genes and DNA. Here the V and J calls rest on TCRdb's processing, not on the authors' analysis. In all, the sample holds 200,000 to 300,000 distinct CDR3 sequences, and more than 6.5% of those were seen once. The top ten clones comprise 1% to 1.2% of the sample.

Read against the paper, the sample's treatment or condition label means: live attenuated yellow fever vaccine strain. PBMCs were isolated from peripheral blood using a standard Ficoll-Paque protocol. Dynabeads CD4 and CD8 positive selection kits were used to isolate CD4 and CD8 T-cell fractions. TriZol was used to extract RNA from bulk PBMCs, from CD4 and CD8 fractions, and from dextramer-positive and dextramer-negative fractions. The TCR sequence derives from a man younger than 40 who received the YFV17D yellow fever vaccine. The chain is made from TRBV7-2 and TRBJ1-5, and TRBD1 may be the D gene, going by 6 matching bases. The specimen was CD4+ T cells sorted from PBMCs, collected on the day of the yellow fever booster vaccination. The CDR3 has the sequence CASSLDSRQPQHF. The sequence in DNA is TGTGCCAGCAGCTTGGACAGCCGTCAGCCCCAGCATTTT.